Following are 18 T cell receptor beta chains from one sample sequenced in a study of blood T cells in healthy people across ages. Together with a sample-barcoded 5' primer, a J-beta primer mix was included in a second PCR lasting about 7 to 12 cycles. TCRdb recomputed calls from the 5' RACE reads with MiXCR, one row per CDR3 protein. The data hold about 1.6 million distinct CDR3 sequences, with around 36% observed a single time. Sequenced sample: blood. The origin of the receptors is a woman aged 30 to 39 in good health.

The rearrangement joins TRBV6-1 to TRBJ2-2; D uncertain. The germline CDR1 and CDR2 sequences are MNHNS and SASEGT. This CDR3 has 13 residues. V gave up 2 bases and J gave up 6 bases, with 7 bases separating them. Here the CDR3 DNA reads TGTGCCAGCAGTGAAAGCTTCGCCGGGGAGCTGTTTTTT. Its protein is CASSESFAGELFF.

About this clonotype: Compared with germline, one end of the junction differs, possibly owing to a read error. The gene calls are TRBV12-3 or TRBV12-4 and TRBJ2-3; tentative D call: TRBD1 (5 bases). This CDR3 contains 15 residues. The chain's CDR3 is CACSWGRTSTDTQYF. CDR3 nucleotide sequence: TGTGCCTGCAGTTGGGGCAGAACTAGCACAGATACGCAGTATTTT.

CDR3: CSARVRLEGYRSPLHF. The CDR3 DNA reads TGCAGTGCTAGAGTAAGGCTGGAGGGCTATCGGTCACCCCTCCACTTT. The rearrangement links TRBV20-1 to TRBJ1-6; no firm D call. The CDR3 is 16 amino acids. The ends were cut back, 1 base at V and 10 bases at J, with 20 bases in the middle. Germline V lookup: CDR1 DFQATT, CDR2 SNEGSKA (reference sequence).

V and J are TRBV6-6 and TRBJ2-1; 13 bases are a match to TRBD2. V gave up 6 bases and J gave up 8 bases; unmatched junction bases: 10. This CDR3 region has 16 residues. The germline gives CDR1 MNHNY, CDR2 SVGAGI (reference sequence). CDR3: CASSSSTSGRAHEQFF. The DNA of the CDR3 is TGTGCCAGCAGCAGCTCAACTAGCGGGAGGGCCCATGAGCAGTTCTTC.

This sequence joins TRBV10-2 and TRBJ2-7; weak D call: TRBD2 (6 bases). Germline CDR1 and CDR2: WSHSY and SAAADI. The CDR3 consists of 13 residues. V lost 4 bases and J 3 bases, leaving 10 bases between the germline ends. As DNA, the CDR3 is TGCGCCAGCAGTGGTAGCGGCTTCTACGAGCAGTACTTC. Its translation is CASSGSGFYEQYF.

As concerns this clonotype: Sequence at one end of the junction differs from germline and may be a read error. The V call is TRBV20-1, the J call TRBJ2-1; D may be TRBD1 (6 bases). CDR1 is DFQATT and CDR2 is SNEGSKA in the germline V gene (reference sequence). CDR3 length: 14 residues. The CDR3 DNA follows: TGCAGTGCTAGAGTGGGTAACAGGGCCAATGAGCGGTTCTTC. Protein product: CSARVGNRANERFF.

The chain uses TRBV7-2 and TRBJ2-3; 12 bases line up with TRBD2. The V and J ends lost 3 bases and 6 bases, in that order; junction bases with no gene match: 19. Germline V gene sequence: CDR1 SGHTA, CDR2 FQGNSA. The CDR3 is 20 residues long. The CDR3 spells CASSLGAVRASGRAKDTQYF. The CDR3 nucleotides read TGTGCCAGCAGCTTGGGGGCCGTGAGGGCTAGCGGGAGGGCCAAGGATACGCAGTATTTT.

This chain links TRBV6-1 with TRBJ1-5; a weak D match, TRBD1 (6 bases). The CDR3 totals 15 residues. V lost 1 base and J 5 bases, leaving 12 bases between the germline ends. In germline, CDR1 is MNHNS, CDR2 SASEGT. The CDR3 DNA reads as TGTGCCAGCAGTGAAGGGAACAGGGCAGATCAGCCCCAGCATTTT. Protein: CASSEGNRADQPQHF.

This clonotype was found many times. The chain has TRBV20-1 and TRBJ2-7; 12 bases are shared with TRBD2. V trimming: 2 bases; J trimming: 4 bases; junction bases outside the gene matches: 3. This CDR3 is 14 amino acids long. Germline V lookup: CDR1 DFQATT, CDR2 SNEGSKA (reference sequence). CDR3: CSARTLAGGYEQYF. The CDR3 nucleotides are TGCAGTGCTAGAACTCTAGCGGGGGGGTACGAGCAGTACTTC.

V usage is TRBV28 and J usage is TRBJ1-5; perhaps TRBD1 as D (6 bases). Trimming shortened V by 5 bases and J by 3 bases, and 11 bases separated the two germline ends. Germline V gives CDR1 MDHEN, CDR2 SYDVKM. This CDR3 contains 14 residues. The CDR3 DNA follows: TGTGCCAGCAGTCAGGGGCGGTTCAATCAGCCCCAGCATTTT. This sequence encodes CASSQGRFNQPQHF. Combining the CDR3 with reference TRBV28 and TRBJ1-5 gives the whole variable domain DVKVTQSSRYLVKRTGEKVFLECVQDMDHENMFWYRQDPGLGLRLIYFSYDVKMKEKGDIPEGYSVSREKKERFSLILESASTNQTSMYLCASSQGRFNQPQHFGDGTRLSIL.

This clonotype was recorded only once. The chain has TRBV18 and TRBJ1-5, with 9 bases lining up with TRBD1. Trimming cost V 3 bases and J 6 bases; bases outside gene matches: 9. The germline V gene has CDR1 KGHSH and CDR2 LQKENI. The CDR3 consists of 16 residues. DNA of the CDR3: TGTGCCAGCTCACCCAGAACCACAGGGGGCCCTCAGCCCCAGCATTTT. It yields the protein CASSPRTTGGPQPQHF. Looking up the rest from reference TRBV18 and TRBJ1-5 gives the full variable domain: NAGVMQNPRHLVRRRGQEARLRCSPMKGHSHVYWYRQLPEEGLKFMVYLQKENIIDESGMPKERFSAEFPKEGPSILRIQQVVRGDSAAYFCASSPRTTGGPQPQHFGDGTRLSIL.

This sequence joins TRBV28 and TRBJ1-2; 9 nucleotides agree with TRBD1. Germline CDR1 MDHEN, CDR2 SYDVKM. Trimming at V came to 6 bases and at J to 5 bases, leaving 7 bases not matched to a gene. The CDR3 length is 14 residues. In DNA, the CDR3 is TGTGCCAGCAGGGGGGGACAGGGAGTTTATGGCTACACCTTC. It encodes CASRGGQGVYGYTF.

This clonotype was seen a few times. The chain employs TRBV9 and TRBJ1-2; D unresolved. V lost 5 bases to trimming and J lost 7 bases, with 9 bases between them. Germline V lookup: CDR1 SGDLS, CDR2 YYNGEE. This CDR3 has 11 amino acids. CDR3 in amino acids: CASRAEVGYTF. The CDR3 DNA reads TGTGCCAGCAGGGCGGAAGTTGGCTACACCTTC.

This chain uses TRBV27 with TRBJ2-5; 9 bases align to TRBD1. CDR1 is MNHEY, CDR2 SMNVEV, per germline (reference sequence). The CDR3 runs to 15 residues. J gave up 3 bases and V 6 bases, and 8 bases lay outside the gene matches. CDR3 sequence: CASSSPGTGKETQYF. DNA of the CDR3: TGTGCCAGCAGCTCTCCCGGGACAGGGAAAGAGACCCAGTACTTC.

CDR3 sequence (DNA): TGTGCCAGCAGCTTAATGGACAGGGTCCACGAGCAGTACTTC. It yields the protein CASSLMDRVHEQYF. The chain couples TRBV11-2 to TRBJ2-7, with 8 nucleotides matching TRBD1. The length of the CDR3 is 14 residues. Trimming removed 2 bases from V and 5 bases from J; junction bases left unmatched: 5. The germline V gene has CDR1 SGHAT and CDR2 FQNNGV.

The V and J genes are TRBV10-3 and TRBJ2-1; 12 nucleotides match TRBD2. This CDR3 has 16 amino acids. Germline V CDR1 and CDR2: ENHRY, SYGVKD. The ends lost 6 bases at V and 6 bases at J; junction bases unmatched: 9. CDR3 nucleotides: TGTGCCATCAGCGAACCCGGGACTAGCGGGCCCAATGAGCAGTTCTTC. Residues: CAISEPGTSGPNEQFF.

This clonotype was observed a handful of times. The rearrangement uses TRBV7-9 and TRBJ2-1; TRBD1 aligns across 8 bases. V dropped 5 bases and J dropped 4; count of bases not matched to a gene: 10. The CDR3 has 16 amino acids. Germline CDR1 SEHNR, CDR2 FQNEAQ (reference sequence). In DNA form, the CDR3 reads TGTGCCAGCAGCCCCCGGACAGGGAAAGAGTACAATGAGCAGTTCTTC. Translated, it gives CASSPRTGKEYNEQFF. Combining the CDR3 with reference TRBV7-9 and TRBJ2-1 gives the whole variable domain DTGVSQNPRHKITKRGQNVTFRCDPISEHNRLYWYRQTLGQGPEFLTYFQNEAQLEKSRLLSDRFSAERPKGSFSTLEIQRTEQGDSAMYLCASSPRTGKEYNEQFFGPGTRLTVL.

This clonotype has more than one count but fewer than ten. This sequence joins TRBV12-3 or TRBV12-4 and TRBJ1-2; possible D gene TRBD1, 6 bases. This CDR3 has 14 amino acids. V lost 6 bases to trimming and J lost 5 bases, with 16 bases between them. DNA for the CDR3: TGTGCCAGCAGCCGGGAGGGGGGTCGGTATGGCTACACCTTC. Translated, it gives CASSREGGRYGYTF.